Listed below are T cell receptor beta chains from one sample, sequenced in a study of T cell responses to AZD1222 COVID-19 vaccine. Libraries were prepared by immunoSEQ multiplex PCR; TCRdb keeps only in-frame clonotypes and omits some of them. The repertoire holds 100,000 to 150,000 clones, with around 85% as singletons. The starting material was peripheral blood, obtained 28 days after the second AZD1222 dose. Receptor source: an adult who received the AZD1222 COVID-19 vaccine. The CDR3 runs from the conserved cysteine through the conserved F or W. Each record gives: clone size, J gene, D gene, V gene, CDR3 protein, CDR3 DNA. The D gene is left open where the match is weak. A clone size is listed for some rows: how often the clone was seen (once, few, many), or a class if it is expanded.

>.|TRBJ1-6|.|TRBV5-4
CASSLGGGSPLHF
TGTGCCAGCAGCTTGGGTGGTGGTTCACCCCTCCACTTT
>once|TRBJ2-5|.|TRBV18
CASSPRASQETQYF
TGTGCCAGCTCACCGCGGGCCTCTCAAGAGACCCAGTACTTC
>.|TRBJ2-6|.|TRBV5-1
CASSLLGSGANVLTF
TGCGCCAGCAGCTTGCTTGGGTCTGGGGCCAACGTCCTGACTTTC
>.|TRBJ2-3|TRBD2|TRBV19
CATSGAIGLTQYF
TGTGCCACTAGCGGGGCCATCGGGCTTACGCAGTATTTT
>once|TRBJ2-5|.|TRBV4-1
CASSIATATQETQYF
TGCGCCAGCAGCATCGCGACAGCAACGCAAGAGACCCAGTACTTC
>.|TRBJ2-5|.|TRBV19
CASSHGQGRETQYF
TGTGCCAGTAGCCACGGACAAGGACGGGAGACCCAGTACTTC
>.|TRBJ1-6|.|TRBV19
CASMNSNNSPLHF
TGTGCCAGTATGAACAGCAATAATTCACCCCTCCACTTT
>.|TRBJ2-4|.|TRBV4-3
CASSQDLGHQNIQYF
TGCGCCAGCAGCCAAGATCTGGGACACCAAAACATTCAGTACTTC
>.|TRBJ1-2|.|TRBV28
CASRFNYGYTF
TGTGCCAGCAGATTTAACTATGGCTACACCTTC
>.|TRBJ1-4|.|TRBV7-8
CASSLAASGEANEKLFF
TGTGCCAGCAGCTTAGCGGCCAGTGGAGAAGCTAATGAAAAACTGTTTTTT
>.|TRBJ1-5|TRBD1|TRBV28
CASSRSGTGERQPQHF
TGTGCCAGCAGTCGCTCCGGGACAGGGGAGAGGCAGCCCCAGCATTTT
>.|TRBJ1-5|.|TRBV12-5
CASGLVREVGGSDQPQHF
TGTGCTAGTGGTTTGGTACGGGAGGTCGGAGGGAGCGATCAGCCCCAGCATTTT
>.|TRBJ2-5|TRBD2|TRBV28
CASSAGGVRRGLETQYF
TGTGCCAGCAGTGCGGGGGGAGTGCGACGGGGTTTAGAGACCCAGTACTTC
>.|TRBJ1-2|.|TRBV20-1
CSASHWGGDNYGYTF
TGCAGTGCTAGTCATTGGGGCGGGGATAACTATGGCTACACCTTC
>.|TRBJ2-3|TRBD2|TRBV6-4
CASGLSGGALVQNTDTQYF
TGTGCCAGCGGACTTAGCGGGGGGGCCCTGGTCCAAAACACAGATACGCAGTATTTT
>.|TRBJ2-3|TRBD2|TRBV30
CAWSGGSGGYTDTQYF
TGTGCCTGGAGTGGAGGAAGCGGGGGATACACAGATACGCAGTATTTT
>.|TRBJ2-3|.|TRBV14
CASSQGQGDTQYF
TGTGCCAGCAGCCAGGGGCAGGGGGATACGCAGTATTTT
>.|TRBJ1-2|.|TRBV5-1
CASSFMSVLYGYTF
TGCGCCAGCAGCTTCATGTCGGTCCTCTATGGCTACACCTTC
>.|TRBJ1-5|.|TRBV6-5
CASSSGQSNQPQHF
TGTGCCAGCAGTTCCGGACAGTCCAATCAGCCCCAGCATTTT
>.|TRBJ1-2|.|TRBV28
CASSLVSGTINGYTF
TGTGCCAGCAGTTTGGTCTCAGGGACCATTAATGGCTACACCTTC
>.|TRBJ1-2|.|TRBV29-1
CSIRTDYGYTF
TGCAGCATTCGGACAGACTATGGCTACACCTTC
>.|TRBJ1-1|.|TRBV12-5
CASGLGTNTEAFF
TGTGCTAGTGGTTTGGGCACTAACACTGAAGCTTTCTTT
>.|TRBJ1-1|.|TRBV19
CASRKGQPNTEAFF
TGTGCCAGTAGAAAAGGCCAGCCGAACACTGAAGCTTTCTTT
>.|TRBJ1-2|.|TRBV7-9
CASSSVDGYTF
TGTGCCAGCAGCTCCGTGGATGGCTACACCTTC
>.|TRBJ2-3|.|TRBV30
CAWSGGSTDTQYF
TGTGCCTGGAGTGGGGGTAGCACAGATACGCAGTATTTT
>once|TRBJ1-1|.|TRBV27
CASSWGGADWAFF
TGTGCCAGCAGCTGGGGGGGCGCCGATTGGGCTTTCTTT
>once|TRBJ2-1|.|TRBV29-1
CSVEEPRASDNEQFF
TGCAGCGTTGAAGAGCCTCGGGCTAGCGACAATGAGCAGTTCTTC
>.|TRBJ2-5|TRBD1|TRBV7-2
CASSQFPRGLGETQYF
TGTGCCAGCAGCCAGTTCCCCAGGGGGCTTGGGGAGACCCAGTACTTC
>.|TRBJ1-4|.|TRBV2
CASSEGRAELFF
TGTGCCAGCAGTGAAGGAAGAGCAGAACTGTTTTTT
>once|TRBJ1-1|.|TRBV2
CASSDRQGGTEAFF
TGTGCCAGCAGTGACCGGCAGGGCGGCACTGAAGCTTTCTTT
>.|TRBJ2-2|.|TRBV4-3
CASSQSGYRQMNTGELFF
TGCGCCAGCAGCCAAAGCGGTTATCGACAGATGAACACCGGGGAGCTGTTTTTT
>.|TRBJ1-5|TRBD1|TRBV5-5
CASSSRTGNQPQHF
TGTGCCAGCAGCTCACGGACAGGGAATCAGCCCCAGCATTTT
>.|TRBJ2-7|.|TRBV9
CASSVASSASSYEQYF
TGTGCCAGCAGCGTAGCTTCGTCGGCGAGCTCCTACGAGCAGTACTTC
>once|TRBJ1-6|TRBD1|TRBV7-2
CASSAWTGEYSPLHF
TGTGCCAGCAGCGCCTGGACAGGGGAATATTCACCCCTCCACTTT
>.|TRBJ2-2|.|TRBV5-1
CASSLGVWGSGELFF
TGCGCCAGCAGCTTGGGTGTTTGGGGGTCCGGGGAGCTGTTTTTT
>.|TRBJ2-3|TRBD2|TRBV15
CATTPSGGREYF
TGTGCCACCACCCCTAGCGGGGGGAGAGAGTATTTT
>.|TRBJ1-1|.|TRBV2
CASSDRFF
TGTGCCAGCAGTGATCGGTTCTTT
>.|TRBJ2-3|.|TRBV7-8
CASSNRRTRTIDTQYF
TGTGCCAGCAGCAACCGACGGACAAGGACGATAGATACGCAGTATTTT
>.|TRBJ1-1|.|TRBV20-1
CSASEGHLRTEAFF
TGCAGTGCTAGTGAGGGACACCTCAGGACTGAAGCTTTCTTT
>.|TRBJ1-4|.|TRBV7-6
CASSPGPGPINEKLFF
TGTGCCAGCAGCCCAGGTCCGGGACCGATTAATGAAAAACTGTTTTTT
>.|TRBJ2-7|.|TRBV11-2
CASSSGAREQYF
TGTGCCAGCAGCTCTGGCGCACGGGAGCAGTACTTC
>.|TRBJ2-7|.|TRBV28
CASSLHTDVEQYF
TGTGCCAGCAGTTTACATACAGACGTCGAGCAGTACTTC
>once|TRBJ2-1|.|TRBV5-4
CASSLGGSSYNEQFF
TGTGCCAGCAGCTTGGGAGGGAGCTCCTACAATGAGCAGTTCTTC
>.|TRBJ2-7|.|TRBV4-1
CASSQEGVGADEQYF
TGCGCCAGCAGCCAAGAAGGGGTGGGGGCGGACGAGCAGTACTTC
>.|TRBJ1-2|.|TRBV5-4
CASSTKRGAWGYTF
TGTGCCAGCAGCACCAAAAGGGGGGCGTGGGGCTACACCTTC
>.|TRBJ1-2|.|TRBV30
CAWSGSLGYTF
TGTGCCTGGAGTGGTAGTCTTGGCTACACCTTC
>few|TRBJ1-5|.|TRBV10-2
CASSEWVGQPQHF
TGCGCCAGCAGTGAGTGGGTGGGCCAGCCCCAGCATTTT
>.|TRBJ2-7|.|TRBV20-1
CSASSGGLSYEQYF
TGCAGTGCTAGTAGTGGGGGCCTCTCCTACGAGCAGTACTTC
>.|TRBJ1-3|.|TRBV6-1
CASSELAVFLGNTIYF
TGTGCCAGCAGTGAACTGGCGGTCTTCTTAGGAAACACCATATATTTT
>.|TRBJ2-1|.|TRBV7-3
CASSNPGDSYNEQFF
TGTGCCAGCAGCAATCCCGGGGACTCTTACAATGAGCAGTTCTTC